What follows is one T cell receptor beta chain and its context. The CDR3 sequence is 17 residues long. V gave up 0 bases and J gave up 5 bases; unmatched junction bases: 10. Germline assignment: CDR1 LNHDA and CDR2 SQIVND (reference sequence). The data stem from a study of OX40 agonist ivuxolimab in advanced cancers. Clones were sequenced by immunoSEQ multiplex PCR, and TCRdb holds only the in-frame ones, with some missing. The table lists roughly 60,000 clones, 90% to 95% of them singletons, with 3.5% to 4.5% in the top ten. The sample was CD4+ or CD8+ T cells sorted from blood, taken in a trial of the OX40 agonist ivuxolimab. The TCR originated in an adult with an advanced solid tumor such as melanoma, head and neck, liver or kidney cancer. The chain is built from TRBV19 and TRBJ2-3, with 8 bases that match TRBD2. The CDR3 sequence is CASSIDLPGLEGDTQYF. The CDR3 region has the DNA TGTGCCAGTAGTATAGATCTTCCGGGACTAGAGGGAGATACGCAGTATTTT.